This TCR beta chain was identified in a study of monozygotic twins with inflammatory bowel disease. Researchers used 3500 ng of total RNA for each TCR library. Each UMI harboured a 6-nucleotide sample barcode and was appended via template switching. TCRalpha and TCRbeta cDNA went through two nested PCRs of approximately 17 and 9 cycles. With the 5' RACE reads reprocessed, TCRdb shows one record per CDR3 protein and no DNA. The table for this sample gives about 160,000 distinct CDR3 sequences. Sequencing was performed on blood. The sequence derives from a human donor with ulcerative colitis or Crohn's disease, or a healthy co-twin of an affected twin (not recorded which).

This CDR3 reads CASSRGPLQETQYF. V gene TRBV7-3 combines with J gene TRBJ2-5; TCRdb reports TRBD1, a call that lacks DNA to check it against. Germline values: CDR1 SGHTA, CDR2 FQGTGA. The CDR3 spans 14 residues.